The entry below describes one T cell receptor beta chain. This sample stems from a study of blood T cell repertoires in COVID-19. Across the whole study: There were acute and convalescent COVID-19 samples, and they came from the United States, Italy and Spain.

Per the authors' pipeline: For nucleated cells, counts were estimated from reference gene primer amplification. Profiled with immunoSEQ multiplex PCR; TCRdb holds only in-frame clones, not every one. That table gives V, J and clone size, and the DNA gave D and trimming. The data show 45,000 to 70,000 clones, 80% to 85% seen once. The germline V gene encodes CDR1 SGHDT and CDR2 YYEEEE. The CDR3 is 16 residues long. V gave up 4 bases and J gave up 3 bases; unmatched junction bases: 7. Sequenced sample: peripheral blood. The sequence was collected from a woman over 75 with active or convalescent COVID-19. The J gene is TRBJ1-5, the V gene TRBV5-6; 10 nucleotides line up with TRBD1. This CDR3 is CASSLSGTGDNQPQHF. CDR3 sequence (DNA): TGTGCCAGCAGCCTGTCCGGGACAGGGGACAATCAGCCCCAGCATTTT.